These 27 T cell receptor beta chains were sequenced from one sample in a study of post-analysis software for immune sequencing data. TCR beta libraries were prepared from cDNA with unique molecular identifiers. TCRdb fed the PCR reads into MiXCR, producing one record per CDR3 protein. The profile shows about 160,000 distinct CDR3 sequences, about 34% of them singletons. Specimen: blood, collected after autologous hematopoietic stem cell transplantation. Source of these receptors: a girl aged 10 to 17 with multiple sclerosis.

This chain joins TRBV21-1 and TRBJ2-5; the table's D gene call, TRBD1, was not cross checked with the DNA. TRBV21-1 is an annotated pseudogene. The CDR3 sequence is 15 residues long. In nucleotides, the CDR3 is TGTGCCAGCAGCATAAGACTTAGGGGGGGGGAGACCCAGTACTTC. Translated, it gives CASSIRLRGGETQYF.

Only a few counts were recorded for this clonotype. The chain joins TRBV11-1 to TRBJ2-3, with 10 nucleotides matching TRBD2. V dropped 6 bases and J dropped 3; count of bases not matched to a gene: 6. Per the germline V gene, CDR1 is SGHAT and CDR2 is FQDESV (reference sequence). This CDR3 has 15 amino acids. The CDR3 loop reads CASRPRLAGTDTQYF. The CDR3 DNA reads TGTGCCAGCAGACCCCGACTAGCGGGTACAGATACGCAGTATTTT.

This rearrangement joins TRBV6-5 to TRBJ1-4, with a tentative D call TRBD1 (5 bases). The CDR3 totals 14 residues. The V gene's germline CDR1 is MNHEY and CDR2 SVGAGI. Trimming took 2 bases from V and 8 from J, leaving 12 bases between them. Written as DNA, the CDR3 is TGTGCCAGCAGTTACCGGGGGGAACGCGAAAAACTGTTTTTT. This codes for CASSYRGEREKLFF.

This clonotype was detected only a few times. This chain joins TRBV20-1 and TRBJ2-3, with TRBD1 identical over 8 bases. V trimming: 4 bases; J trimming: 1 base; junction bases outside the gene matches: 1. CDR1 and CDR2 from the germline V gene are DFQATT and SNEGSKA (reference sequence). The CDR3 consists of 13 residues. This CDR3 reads CSAMTGGTDTQYF. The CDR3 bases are TGCAGTGCTATGACAGGGGGCACAGATACGCAGTATTTT.

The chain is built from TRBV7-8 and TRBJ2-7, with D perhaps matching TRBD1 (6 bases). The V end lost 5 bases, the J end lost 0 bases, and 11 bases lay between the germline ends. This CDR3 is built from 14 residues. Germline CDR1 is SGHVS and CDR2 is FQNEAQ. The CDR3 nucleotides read TGTGCCAGCAGCGTTACAGGGACCTCCTACGAGCAGTACTTC. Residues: CASSVTGTSYEQYF.

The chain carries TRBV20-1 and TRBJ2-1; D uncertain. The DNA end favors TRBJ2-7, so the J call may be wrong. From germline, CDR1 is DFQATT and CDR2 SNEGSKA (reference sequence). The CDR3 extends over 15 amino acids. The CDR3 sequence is CSAREASSSYNEQYF. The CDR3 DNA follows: TGCAGTGCTAGAGAAGCGAGTAGCTCCTACAATGAGCAGTACTTC.

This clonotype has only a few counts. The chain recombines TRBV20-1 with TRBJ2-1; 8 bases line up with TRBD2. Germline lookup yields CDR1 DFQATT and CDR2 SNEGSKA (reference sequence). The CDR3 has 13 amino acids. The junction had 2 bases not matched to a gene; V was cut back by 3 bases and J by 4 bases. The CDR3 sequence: CSASGTSYNEQFF. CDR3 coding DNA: TGCAGTGCTAGCGGGACTAGTTACAATGAGCAGTTCTTC.

CDR3: CASSYSGTGGIATQYF. The CDR3 nucleotides read TGTGCCAGCAGTTACTCCGGGACAGGGGGCATAGCTACGCAGTATTTT. The V call is TRBV6-5, the J call TRBJ2-3; 12 nucleotides align to TRBD1. Germline CDR1 and CDR2: MNHEY and SVGAGI. The CDR3 length is 16 residues. J was trimmed by 8 bases and V by 0 bases; bases with no gene match: 6.

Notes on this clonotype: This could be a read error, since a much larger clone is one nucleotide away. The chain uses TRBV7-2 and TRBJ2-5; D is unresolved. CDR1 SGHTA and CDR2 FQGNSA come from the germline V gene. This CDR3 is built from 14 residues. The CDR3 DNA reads TGTGCCGGCAGCCCATGGATTATCCAAGAGACCCAGTACTTC. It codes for CAGSPWIIQETQYF.

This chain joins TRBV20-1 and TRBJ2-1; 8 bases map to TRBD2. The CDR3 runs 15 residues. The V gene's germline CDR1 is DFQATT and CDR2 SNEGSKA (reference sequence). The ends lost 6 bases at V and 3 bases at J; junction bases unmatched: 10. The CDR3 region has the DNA TGCAGTGCGAAACGGCTAGCGGGCAACTACAATGAGCAGTTCTTC. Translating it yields CSAKRLAGNYNEQFF.

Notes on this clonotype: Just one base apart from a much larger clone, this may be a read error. The CDR3 is CASSLYVSYKQYF. CDR3 DNA: TGTGCCAGCAGTTTATACGTATCCTACAAGCAGTACTTC. The chain links TRBV12-3 or TRBV12-4 to TRBJ2-1; D not certain. Matching the DNA end better, TRBJ2-7 makes the J call doubtful. This CDR3 is built from 13 residues.

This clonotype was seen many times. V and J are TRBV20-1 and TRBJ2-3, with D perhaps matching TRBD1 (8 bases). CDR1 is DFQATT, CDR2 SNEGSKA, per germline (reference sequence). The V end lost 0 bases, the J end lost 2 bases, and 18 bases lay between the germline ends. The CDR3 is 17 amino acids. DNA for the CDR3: TGCAGTGCTAGAGATCCCCGGACAGGGAGGGTCACAGATACGCAGTATTTT. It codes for CSARDPRTGRVTDTQYF.

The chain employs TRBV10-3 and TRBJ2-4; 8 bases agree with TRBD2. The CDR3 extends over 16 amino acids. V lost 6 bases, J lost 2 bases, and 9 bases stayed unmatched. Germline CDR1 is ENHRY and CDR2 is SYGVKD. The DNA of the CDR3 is TGTGCCATCAGCCAAAGCGGGGGAAGTCCCAAAAACATTCAGTACTTC. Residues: CAISQSGGSPKNIQYF.

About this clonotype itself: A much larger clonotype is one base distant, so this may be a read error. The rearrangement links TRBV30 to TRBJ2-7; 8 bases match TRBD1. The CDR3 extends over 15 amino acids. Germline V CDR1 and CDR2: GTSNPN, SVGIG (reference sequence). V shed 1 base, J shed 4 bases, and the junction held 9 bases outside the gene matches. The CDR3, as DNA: TGTGCCTGGAGTGGCGGTCAGGGGGCTAAATACGAGCAGTACTTC. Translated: CAWSGGQGAKYEQYF.

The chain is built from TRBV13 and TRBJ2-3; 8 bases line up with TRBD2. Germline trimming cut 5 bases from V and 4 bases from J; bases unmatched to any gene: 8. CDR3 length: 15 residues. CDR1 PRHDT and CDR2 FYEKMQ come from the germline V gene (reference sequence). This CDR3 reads CASSLPTGGPDTQYF. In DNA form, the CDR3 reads TGTGCCAGCAGCCTCCCAACGGGAGGGCCAGATACGCAGTATTTT.

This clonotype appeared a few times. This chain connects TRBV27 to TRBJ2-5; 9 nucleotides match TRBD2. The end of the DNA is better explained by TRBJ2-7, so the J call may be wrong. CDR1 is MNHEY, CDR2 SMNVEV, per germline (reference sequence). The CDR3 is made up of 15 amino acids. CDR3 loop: CASSLFTSGYVEQYF. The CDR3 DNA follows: TGTGCCAGCAGTTTATTCACTAGCGGGTATGTCGAGCAGTACTTC.

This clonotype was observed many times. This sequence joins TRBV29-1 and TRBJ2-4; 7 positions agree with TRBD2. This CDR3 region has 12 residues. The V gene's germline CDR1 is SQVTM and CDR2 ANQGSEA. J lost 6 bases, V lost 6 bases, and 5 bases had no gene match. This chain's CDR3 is CSVGLDGNIQYF. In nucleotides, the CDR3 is TGCAGCGTCGGACTAGACGGAAACATTCAGTACTTC.

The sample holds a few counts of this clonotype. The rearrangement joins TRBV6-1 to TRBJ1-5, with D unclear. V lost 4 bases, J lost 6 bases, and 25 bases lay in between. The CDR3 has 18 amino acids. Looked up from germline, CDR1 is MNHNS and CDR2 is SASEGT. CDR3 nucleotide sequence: TGTGCCAGCAGTGCCCGGGCTCCTCAGGCCAAACACAGTCAGCCCCAGCATTTT. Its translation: CASSARAPQAKHSQPQHF.

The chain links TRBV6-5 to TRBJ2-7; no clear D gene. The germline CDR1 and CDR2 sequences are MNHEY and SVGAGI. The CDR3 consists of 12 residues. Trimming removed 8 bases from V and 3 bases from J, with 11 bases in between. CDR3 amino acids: CASGQSFYEQYF. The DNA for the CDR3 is TGTGCCAGCGGTCAGTCTTTCTACGAGCAGTACTTC.

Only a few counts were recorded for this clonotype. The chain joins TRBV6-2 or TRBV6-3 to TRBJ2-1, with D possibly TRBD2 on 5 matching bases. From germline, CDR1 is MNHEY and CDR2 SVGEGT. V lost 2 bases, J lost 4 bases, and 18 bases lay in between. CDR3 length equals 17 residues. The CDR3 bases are TGTGCCAGCAGTTACCAGCTAGCTGAGGGATATTACAATGAGCAGTTCTTC. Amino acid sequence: CASSYQLAEGYYNEQFF.

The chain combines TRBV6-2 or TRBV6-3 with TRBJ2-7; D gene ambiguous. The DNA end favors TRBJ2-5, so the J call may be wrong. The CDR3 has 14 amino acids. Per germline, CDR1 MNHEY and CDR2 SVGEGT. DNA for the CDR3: TGTGCCAGCAGTACCTCTAGTGCGCGGGAGACCCAGTACTTC. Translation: CASSTSSARETQYF.

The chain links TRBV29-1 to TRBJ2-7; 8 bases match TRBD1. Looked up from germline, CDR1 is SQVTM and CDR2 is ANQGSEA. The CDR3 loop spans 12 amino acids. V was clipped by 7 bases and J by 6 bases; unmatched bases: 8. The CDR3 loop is CSARDRPSEQYF. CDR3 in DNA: TGCAGCGCCCGGGACAGGCCTTCCGAGCAGTACTTC.

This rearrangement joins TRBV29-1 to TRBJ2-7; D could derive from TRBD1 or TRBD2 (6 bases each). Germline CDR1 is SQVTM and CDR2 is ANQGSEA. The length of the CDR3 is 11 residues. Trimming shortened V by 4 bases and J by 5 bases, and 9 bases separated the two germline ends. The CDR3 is CSVGGANEQYF. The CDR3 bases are TGCAGCGTTGGGGGGGCCAACGAGCAGTACTTC.

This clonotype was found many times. The CDR3 protein is CASSFKAGAQETQYF. CDR3 nucleotide sequence: TGTGCCAGCAGTTTTAAGGCCGGGGCTCAAGAGACCCAGTACTTC. This sequence joins TRBV12-3 or TRBV12-4 and TRBJ2-5; possibly TRBD1 or TRBD2 for D (5 bases each). This CDR3 has 15 amino acids. The V end lost 3 bases, the J end lost 2 bases, and 13 bases lay between the germline ends.

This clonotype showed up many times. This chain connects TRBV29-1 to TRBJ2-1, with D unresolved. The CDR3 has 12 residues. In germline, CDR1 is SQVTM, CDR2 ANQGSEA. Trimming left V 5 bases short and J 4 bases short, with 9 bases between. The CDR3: CSVLEVYNEQFF. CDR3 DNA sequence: TGCAGCGTTTTAGAGGTATACAATGAGCAGTTCTTC.

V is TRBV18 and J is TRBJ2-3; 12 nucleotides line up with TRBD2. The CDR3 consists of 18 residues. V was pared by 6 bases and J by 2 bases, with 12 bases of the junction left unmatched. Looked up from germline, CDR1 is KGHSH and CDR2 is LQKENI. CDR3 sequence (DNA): TGTGCCAGCTCCCTCACCACCGGACTAGCGGGACCCACAGATACGCAGTATTTT. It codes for CASSLTTGLAGPTDTQYF.

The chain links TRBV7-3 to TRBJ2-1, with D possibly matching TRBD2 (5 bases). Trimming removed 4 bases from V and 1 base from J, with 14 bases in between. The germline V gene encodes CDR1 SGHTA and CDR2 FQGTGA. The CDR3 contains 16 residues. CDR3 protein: CASSSRVSTSYNEQFF. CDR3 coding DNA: TGTGCCAGCAGCTCGCGGGTCTCAACATCCTACAATGAGCAGTTCTTC.